There are a few counts of the clone carrying this T cell receptor beta chain. Its specificity is not known. The entry originates in a study of T-cell reconstitution after alpha-beta-depleted transplantation in children. The study's findings and limits: After transplant, at about two months, alpha-beta T cells were reportedly derived from several hundred expanded graft clones. Among T cells one year after transplant, newly produced cells accounted for most counts and diversity. Several patients had high TCRbeta diversity at day 60; it came from surviving recipient T cells and thymic progenitors.

The CDR3 is 17 amino acids. The V and J ends lost 2 bases and 5 bases, in that order; junction bases with no gene match: 15. CDR1 is SGHTA, CDR2 FQGNSA, per germline. Preparation of the TCRbeta library used unique molecular identifiers. Each CDR3 protein is one row after TCRdb ran MiXCR on the PCR reads. The sample includes approximately 210,000 distinct CDR3 sequences, around a sixth of them seen just once. Sequenced here: PBMCs, mostly from graft donor cells, sampled 360 days after TCRalphabeta/CD19-depleted stem cell transplant. The receptor comes from a male patient aged 2-15 years who had a stem cell transplant for acute lymphoblastic leukemia, so the T cells may come from the graft donor. This chain joins TRBV7-2 and TRBJ2-7, with 7 nucleotides matching TRBD1. CDR3 residues: CASSLFSPGQVGNEQYF. The CDR3 nucleotides read TGTGCCAGCAGCTTATTCTCCCCCGGACAGGTTGGGAACGAGCAGTACTTC. The complete variable domain, with remaining parts taken from reference TRBV7-2 and TRBJ2-7, reads GAGVSQSPSNKVTEKGKDVELRCDPISGHTALYWYRQSLGQGLEFLIYFQGNSAPDKSGLPSDRFSAERTGGSVSTLTIQRTQQEDSAVYLCASSLFSPGQVGNEQYFGPGTRLTVT.